The 20 T cell receptor beta chains in this list originate from one sample, sequenced in a study of T cell clusters in autoimmune cytopenias. One tube held mixed TRB-A and TRB-B primer pools for touch-down PCR. No DNA is given; TCRdb re-called the multiplex PCR reads and lists each CDR3 protein once. The sample holds a few thousand distinct CDR3 sequences. Each sample's input was approximately 270 ng genomic DNA, 35,000 to 40,000 genome equivalents. The sample was also linked to a second study, of T cell repertoires in aging, cancer and after chemotherapy.

Material: peripheral blood. These receptors were obtained from a human donor in good health.

The rearrangement links TRBV12-3 or TRBV12-4 to TRBJ2-6. The CDR3 is 14 residues long. The CDR3 sequence is CASSDSSGANVLTF.

The J gene is TRBJ1-4, the V gene TRBV27; TCRdb designates TRBD1, a call that cannot be tested without DNA. This CDR3 has 14 amino acids. Germline CDR1 MNHEY, CDR2 SMNVEV (reference sequence). The CDR3 sequence: CASSLVGVGEKLFF.

Its frequency marks this clonotype as medium-sized. The chain combines TRBV29-1 with TRBJ2-2; without DNA, the TCRdb call of TRBD2 cannot be checked. This CDR3 has 15 residues. Germline lookup yields CDR1 SQVTM and CDR2 ANQGSEA. The CDR3 region is CSVRSSGSETGELFF.

The rearrangement links TRBV5-5 to TRBJ2-7; TCRdb lists TRBD1, though no DNA is available to test this call. In germline, CDR1 is SGHKS, CDR2 YYEKEE (reference sequence). The CDR3 totals 15 residues. This chain's CDR3 is CASSQTGTKAYEQYF.

This CDR3 is CASSMGLAAVGNTQYF. The rearrangement links TRBV18 to TRBJ2-3; TCRdb's D call of TRBD2 is untestable without DNA. This CDR3 has 16 amino acids. CDR1 KGHSH and CDR2 LQKENI come from the germline V gene.

The gene calls are TRBV7-6 and TRBJ2-1; TCRdb's D gene call, TRBD2, goes unchecked for lack of DNA. The CDR3 contains 16 residues. Germline CDR1 reads SGHVS; CDR2 reads FNYEAQ. The CDR3 here is CASSLGDSFSYNEQFF.

This chain joins TRBV19 and TRBJ2-1; the D call of TRBD2 rests on TCRdb alone, since no DNA is present to check it. The CDR3 covers 12 residues. Germline values: CDR1 LNHDA, CDR2 SQIVND (reference sequence). CDR3 loop: CASNPPAGEQFF.

The chain carries TRBV13 and TRBJ2-7; TCRdb proposes TRBD2, but this gene call is untestable without DNA. The CDR3 runs 16 residues. CDR1 and CDR2 (germline): PRHDT, FYEKMQ (reference sequence). CDR3 protein: CASSPQSSGASYEQYF.

V and J are TRBV12-3 or TRBV12-4 and TRBJ2-5; TCRdb indicates TRBD2, and absent DNA this call remains unverified. The CDR3 covers 13 residues. The CDR3 region is CASRGPAPETQYF.

The chain combines TRBV19 with TRBJ2-7; the D call from TCRdb, TRBD1, cannot be confirmed without DNA. The length of the CDR3 is 15 residues. Germline values: CDR1 LNHDA, CDR2 SQIVND (reference sequence). The CDR3 here is CASSRYGQVGYEQYF.

The rearrangement joins TRBV5-6 to TRBJ1-4. Per germline, CDR1 SGHDT and CDR2 YYEEEE. CDR3 length equals 15 residues. The CDR3 here is CASSLNGATNEKLFF.

This clonotype is called medium-sized based on its frequency. This chain's CDR3 is CASSYSKNNEQFF. The chain is built from TRBV6-5 and TRBJ2-1. Germline V gene sequence: CDR1 MNHEY, CDR2 SVGAGI. This CDR3 spans 13 amino acids.

The genes are TRBV13 and TRBJ2-6. Germline V gene data show CDR1 as PRHDT and CDR2 as FYEKMQ (reference sequence). This CDR3 spans 15 amino acids. The CDR3 loop reads CASSPGRWAANVLTF. Variable domain in full (rest from reference TRBV13 and TRBJ2-6): AAGVIQSPRHLIKEKRETATLKCYPIPRHDTVYWYQQGPGQDPQFLISFYEKMQSDKGSIPDRFSAQQFSDYHSELNMSSLELGDSALYFCASSPGRWAANVLTFGAGSRLTVL.

This clonotype is called medium-sized based on its frequency. J is TRBJ2-1 and V is TRBV19; TCRdb's D gene call, TRBD1, goes unchecked for lack of DNA. CDR1 is LNHDA, CDR2 SQIVND, per germline (reference sequence). CDR3 length: 15 amino acids. The CDR3 reads CASSMGVSSYNEQFF.

CDR3 loop: CASSSSAGVTGLYSNQPQHF. V usage is TRBV27 and J usage is TRBJ1-5; without DNA, the TCRdb call of TRBD1 cannot be checked. Germline V gene lookup returns CDR1 MNHEY and CDR2 SMNVEV (reference sequence). The CDR3 contains 20 residues.

The V and J genes are TRBV12-3 or TRBV12-4 and TRBJ2-1; the TCRdb call, TRBD2, lacks DNA for checking. CDR3 length: 14 residues. The CDR3 loop reads CASISGSSYNEQFF.

V is TRBV20-1 and J is TRBJ1-4; TCRdb gives TRBD1 as the D gene, but with no DNA this cannot be confirmed. Looked up from germline, CDR1 is DFQATT and CDR2 is SNEGSKA (reference sequence). CDR3 length: 13 amino acids. The CDR3 is CSARPGFDEKLFF.

The V and J genes are TRBV30 and TRBJ2-3. The V gene's germline CDR1 is GTSNPN and CDR2 SVGIG (reference sequence). The CDR3 is 13 amino acids. This CDR3 is CAWSVGPTDTQYF.

The CDR3 here is CASSGLRTSSEKLFF. This chain links TRBV6-2 or TRBV6-3 with TRBJ1-4. In germline, CDR1 is MNHEY, CDR2 SVGEGT. The length of the CDR3 is 15 residues.

V and J are TRBV6-2 or TRBV6-3 and TRBJ2-5; TCRdb outputs TRBD2, but without DNA this stays unchecked. The CDR3 runs 16 residues. The V gene's germline CDR1 is MNHEY and CDR2 SVGEGT. CDR3: CASSYLAGVPGETQYF.